The 20 T cell receptor beta chains below come from one sample, sequenced in a study of blood T cell repertoires in COVID-19. Sequenced by immunoSEQ multiplex PCR; TCRdb stores in-frame clones only, minus some. The table has 120,000 or so clones, about four fifths seen once; the top ten hold about 40%. Material: peripheral blood. The receptors shown here come from a man aged 35 to 55 with active or convalescent COVID-19.

This clone was seen ten or more times. The V and J genes are TRBV4-3 and TRBJ1-2; no clear D. The germline CDR1 and CDR2 sequences are LGHNA and YSLEER. Between the trimmed V and J ends, which lost 0 bases and 1 base, there was a span of 27 bases. The CDR3 runs to 21 residues. DNA for the CDR3: TGCGCCAGCAGCCAAGATCTAGATGCGGGAATATCGGTCACAATTAACTATGGCTACACCTTC. Residues: CASSQDLDAGISVTINYGYTF.

Written as DNA, the CDR3 is TGTGCCATCAGTGAGGGGGCGCGGCAGGAGACCCAGTACTTC. It encodes CAISEGARQETQYF. The V gene is TRBV10-3, the J gene TRBJ2-5, with a tentative D call TRBD1 (5 bases). V shed 2 bases and J shed 5 bases, with 12 bases lying between them. The CDR3 loop spans 14 amino acids. The germline CDR1 and CDR2 sequences are ENHRY and SYGVKD.

V usage is TRBV21-1 and J usage is TRBJ1-2; the D segment call TRBD1 is taken from the table without a DNA check. TRBV21-1 represents a pseudogene. This CDR3 is built from 14 residues. CDR3 region: CASSNLQGRDGYTF. The CDR3 coding sequence is TGTGCCAGCAGCAACTTACAGGGAAGGGATGGCTACACCTTC.

This clone was observed a handful of times. This chain uses TRBV15 with TRBJ2-3; the match to TRBD1 covers 10 bases. J lost 4 bases, V lost 3 bases, and 4 bases had no gene match. In germline, CDR1 is LNHNV, CDR2 YYDKDF (reference sequence). This CDR3 is built from 15 residues. CDR3 in amino acids: CATSSTGTGADTQYF. The CDR3 DNA is TGTGCCACCAGCAGCACCGGGACAGGGGCAGATACGCAGTATTTT.

The chain is built from TRBV7-9 and TRBJ1-4; the D is unclear. CDR1 and CDR2 (germline): SEHNR, FQNEAQ (reference sequence). The CDR3 is 12 amino acids. V was shortened by 2 bases and J by 6 bases, with 4 bases between the two germline ends. For the CDR3, the DNA is TGTGCCAGCAGCTTAAGCGATGAAAAACTGTTTTTT. This codes for CASSLSDEKLFF. The full variable domain, rest sourced from reference TRBV7-9 and TRBJ1-4, is DTGVSQNPRHKITKRGQNVTFRCDPISEHNRLYWYRQTLGQGPEFLTYFQNEAQLEKSRLLSDRFSAERPKGSFSTLEIQRTEQGDSAMYLCASSLSDEKLFFGSGTQLSVL.

The chain links TRBV7-2 to TRBJ1-2, with 7 bases fitting TRBD1. V lost 5 bases to trimming and J lost 8 bases; unmatched junction nucleotides: 8. Germline loops: CDR1 SGHTA, CDR2 FQGNSA. This CDR3 contains 13 residues. The CDR3 DNA follows: TGTGCCAGCAGCCAATGGGACAGCCGGGGCTACACCTTC. Protein product: CASSQWDSRGYTF.

The chain carries TRBV3-1 (or the pseudogene TRBV3-2) and TRBJ1-1; D is unresolved. V was pared by 4 bases and J by 0 bases, with 15 bases between. CDR3 length equals 16 residues. Germline CDR1 reads LGHDT; CDR2 reads YNNKEL (reference sequence). The CDR3 is CASSLTPRRLNTEAFF. The CDR3 nucleotides are TGTGCCAGCAGCCTTACCCCACGGAGATTGAACACTGAAGCTTTCTTT.

The J gene is TRBJ2-7, the V gene TRBV12-3 or TRBV12-4, with no clear D. The CDR3 spans 13 residues. The V end was cut by 5 bases, the J end by 5 bases, with 13 bases between. The CDR3 DNA reads TGTGCCAGCAGTCGCGAAGGAGAAAACGAGCAGTACTTC. Translating it yields CASSREGENEQYF.

V gene TRBV6-6 combines with J gene TRBJ2-1; D gene unclear. CDR3 length: 11 amino acids. Germline lookup yields CDR1 MNHNY and CDR2 SVGAGI (reference sequence). V was cut by 6 bases and J by 6 bases, with 6 bases left in between. The CDR3 sequence: CASRRGNEQFF. DNA for the CDR3: TGTGCCAGCAGAAGAGGCAATGAGCAGTTCTTC.

This chain joins TRBV19 and TRBJ1-1, with TRBD1 as a possible D gene (6 bases). The CDR3 totals 15 residues. Germline loops: CDR1 LNHDA, CDR2 SQIVND (reference sequence). V lost 6 bases and J 2 bases, leaving 16 bases between the germline ends. CDR3 region: CASRGGQKGNTEAFF. Written as DNA, the CDR3 is TGTGCCAGTAGGGGGGGGCAGAAGGGTAACACTGAAGCTTTCTTT. The full variable domain, its missing parts supplied by reference TRBV19 and TRBJ1-1, is DGGITQSPKYLFRKEGQNVTLSCEQNLNHDAMYWYRQDPGQGLRLIYYSQIVNDFQKGDIAEGYSVSREKKESFPLTVTSAQKNPTAFYLCASRGGQKGNTEAFFGQGTRLTVV.

In DNA, the CDR3 is TGTGCCTGGAGTGTAATAGAGCGGAACACCGGGGAGCTGTTTTTT. Translated, it gives CAWSVIERNTGELFF. The chain carries TRBV30 and TRBJ2-2; D uncertain. The CDR3 is 15 residues long. The V gene lost 0 bases and the J gene lost 1 base, with 9 bases spanning the gap. Looked up from germline, CDR1 is GTSNPN and CDR2 is SVGIG (reference sequence).

The chain uses TRBV5-6 and TRBJ1-6; D not resolved. V lost 2 bases and J 8 bases, leaving 8 bases between the germline ends. This CDR3 has 13 residues. Germline CDR1 SGHDT, CDR2 YYEEEE. CDR3 region: CASSFNSHSPLHF. DNA of the CDR3: TGTGCCAGCAGCTTTAACAGCCATTCACCCCTCCACTTT.

In DNA form, the CDR3 reads TGTGCCAGCAGTTTATTTACAGAACCCTATGGCTACACCTTC. Its translation: CASSLFTEPYGYTF. The chain couples TRBV28 to TRBJ1-2; no definite D call. V lost 1 base and J lost 4, with 10 bases in between. CDR3 length equals 14 residues. Looked up from germline, CDR1 is MDHEN and CDR2 is SYDVKM.

This clone was seen only once. The chain employs TRBV9 and TRBJ1-3, with D possibly TRBD1 on 6 matching bases. Between the trimmed V and J ends, which lost 2 bases and 0 bases, there was a span of 12 bases. Germline values: CDR1 SGDLS, CDR2 YYNGEE. This CDR3 comprises 16 residues. CDR3 in amino acids: CASSVEDSFSGNTIYF. The CDR3 nucleotides read TGTGCCAGCAGCGTTGAGGACAGCTTCTCTGGAAACACCATATATTTT.

CDR3 in DNA: TGCGCCAGCAGCTTGGGTCTTGGGACAGCCGGTTCACCCCTCCACTTT. It codes for CASSLGLGTAGSPLHF. The chain combines TRBV5-1 with TRBJ1-6; 7 positions match TRBD1. Germline V lookup: CDR1 SGHRS, CDR2 YFSETQ. V shed 0 bases, J shed 9 bases, and the junction held 9 bases outside the gene matches. The CDR3 extends over 16 amino acids.

The genes are TRBV24-1 and TRBJ2-1, with D possibly matching TRBD2 (6 bases). Germline CDR1 reads KGHDR; CDR2 reads SFDVKD. The length of the CDR3 is 16 residues. The V and J ends lost 0 bases and 7 bases respectively, with 15 bases between them. Here the CDR3 DNA reads TGTGCCACCAGTGATTTGGGGACTCCTGCTAGAAATGAGCAGTTCTTC. Encoded protein: CATSDLGTPARNEQFF.

The rearrangement uses TRBV4-2 and TRBJ2-3, with TRBD2 identical over 8 bases. Per germline, CDR1 LGHNA and CDR2 YNFKEQ. CDR3 length: 17 residues. The ends lost 4 bases at V and 4 bases at J; junction bases unmatched: 13. The CDR3 DNA reads as TGTGCCAGCAGCCCCGGTGTGGGAGCGGGGGACCCAGATACGCAGTATTTT. Protein: CASSPGVGAGDPDTQYF.

The chain has TRBV4-2 and TRBJ2-5; 7 bases are a match to TRBD1. J lost 2 bases, V lost 5 bases, and 11 bases had no gene match. From germline, CDR1 is LGHNA and CDR2 YNFKEQ. CDR3 length: 16 amino acids. CDR3 sequence (DNA): TGTGCCAGCAGCTCCCGACAGGGTAAGGGGCAAGAGACCCAGTACTTC. Encoded protein: CASSSRQGKGQETQYF.

The genes are TRBV7-9 and TRBJ1-6, with 10 bases lining up with TRBD1. Germline-derived CDR1 and CDR2 are SEHNR and FQNEAQ (reference sequence). This CDR3 is built from 16 residues. V was pared by 0 bases and J by 11 bases, with 7 bases of the junction left unmatched. CDR3 bases: TGTGCCAGCAGCTTAGCGACCGGGACAGGGGTTGCACCCCTCCACTTT. As protein: CASSLATGTGVAPLHF.

The chain recombines TRBV11-3 with TRBJ2-7; the D is unclear. CDR1 is SGHNT, CDR2 YENEEA, per germline. The CDR3 is made up of 11 amino acids. V was pared by 3 bases and J by 4 bases, with 4 bases between. CDR3 DNA sequence: TGTGCCAGCAGCTTGACATACGAGCAGTACTTC. Translated: CASSLTYEQYF.